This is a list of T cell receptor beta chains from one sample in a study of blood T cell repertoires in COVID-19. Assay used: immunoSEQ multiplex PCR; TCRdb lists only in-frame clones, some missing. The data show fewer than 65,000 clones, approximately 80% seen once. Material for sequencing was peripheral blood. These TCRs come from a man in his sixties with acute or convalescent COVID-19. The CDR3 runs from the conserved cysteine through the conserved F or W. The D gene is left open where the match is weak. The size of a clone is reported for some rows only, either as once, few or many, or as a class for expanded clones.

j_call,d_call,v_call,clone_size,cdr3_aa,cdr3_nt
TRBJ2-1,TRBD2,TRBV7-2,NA,CASSPGLIYNEQFF,TGTGCCAGCAGCCCGGGACTAATATACAATGAGCAGTTCTTC
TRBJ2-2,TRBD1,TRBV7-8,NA,CASSIRDRATGELFF,TGTGCCAGCAGCATCCGGGACAGGGCCACCGGGGAGCTGTTTTTT
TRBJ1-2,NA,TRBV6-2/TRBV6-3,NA,CASSFEFGYGYTF,TGTGCCAGCAGTTTTGAGTTTGGCTATGGCTACACCTTC
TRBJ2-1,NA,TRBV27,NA,CASEGLGNEQFF,TGTGCCAGCGAGGGTTTGGGCAATGAGCAGTTCTTC
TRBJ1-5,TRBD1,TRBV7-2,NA,CASSLRQGDNQPQHF,TGTGCCAGCAGCTTACGACAGGGGGACAATCAGCCCCAGCATTTT
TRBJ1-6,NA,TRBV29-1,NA,CSARGSYNSPLHF,TGCAGCGCCCGGGGCTCCTATAATTCACCCCTCCACTTT
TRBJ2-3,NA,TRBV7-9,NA,CASSLVGGGYTDTQYF,TGTGCCAGCAGCTTAGTCGGAGGGGGCTACACAGATACGCAGTATTTT
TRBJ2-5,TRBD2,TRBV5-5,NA,CASSLRLAGGPGETQYF,TGTGCCAGCAGCTTGCGGCTAGCGGGGGGGCCTGGAGAGACCCAGTACTTC
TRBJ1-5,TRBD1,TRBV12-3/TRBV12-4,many,CASNHNTGGPQHF,TGTGCCAGCAATCATAACACAGGGGGACCCCAGCATTTT
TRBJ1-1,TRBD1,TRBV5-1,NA,CASSWGTGKTEAFF,TGCGCCAGCAGCTGGGGGACAGGGAAAACTGAAGCTTTCTTT
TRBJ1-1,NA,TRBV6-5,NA,CASSYTGSQNTEAFF,TGTGCCAGCAGTTACACCGGGTCCCAGAACACTGAAGCTTTCTTT
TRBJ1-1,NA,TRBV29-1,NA,CSVEVGDKAFF,TGCAGCGTTGAAGTGGGTGACAAAGCTTTCTTT
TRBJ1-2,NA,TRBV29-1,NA,CSVGSSYGYTF,TGCAGCGTGGGCAGCTCCTATGGCTACACCTTC
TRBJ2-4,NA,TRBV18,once,CASSPEQRAKNIQYF,TGTGCCAGCTCACCCGAACAGCGGGCCAAAAACATTCAGTACTTC
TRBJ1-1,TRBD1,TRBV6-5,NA,CASRGTGSMNTEAFF,TGTGCCAGCAGGGGGACAGGGTCCATGAACACTGAAGCTTTCTTT
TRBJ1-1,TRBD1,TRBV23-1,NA,CASSAGTGGDEAFF,TGCGCCAGCAGTGCCGGGACAGGAGGGGATGAAGCTTTCTTT
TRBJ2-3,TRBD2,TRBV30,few,CAWNGGAVSTDTQYF,TGTGCCTGGAACGGGGGGGCAGTAAGCACAGATACGCAGTATTTT
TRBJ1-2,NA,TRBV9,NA,CASSPLASGSGYTF,TGTGCCAGCAGCCCCCTGGCCTCGGGATCTGGCTACACCTTC
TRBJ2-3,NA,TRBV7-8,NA,CASSLVSRSTDTQYF,TGTGCCAGCAGCTTGGTCTCCCGGAGCACAGATACGCAGTATTTT
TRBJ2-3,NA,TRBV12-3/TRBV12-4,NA,CASSTTTDTQYF,TGTGCCAGCAGCACTACCACAGATACGCAGTATTTT
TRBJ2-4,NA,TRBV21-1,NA,CASILVHF,TGTGCCAGCATCCTAGTACACTTC
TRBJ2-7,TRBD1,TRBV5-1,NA,CASSLGDRGEQYF,TGCGCCAGCAGCTTAGGGGACAGGGGCGAGCAGTACTTC
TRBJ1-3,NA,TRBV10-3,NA,CAISDDRDSGNTIYF,TGTGCCATCAGTGACGACAGAGACTCTGGAAACACCATATATTTT
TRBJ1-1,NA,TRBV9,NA,CASSVGTTNTEAFF,TGTGCCAGCAGCGTAGGTACTACGAACACTGAAGCTTTCTTT
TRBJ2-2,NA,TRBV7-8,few,CASSPRANTGELFF,TGTGCCAGCAGCCCCAGGGCGAACACCGGGGAGCTGTTTTTT
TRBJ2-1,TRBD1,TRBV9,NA,CASSGGQDFYNEQFF,TGTGCCAGCAGCGGGGGACAGGACTTTTACAATGAGCAGTTCTTC
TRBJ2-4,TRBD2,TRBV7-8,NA,CASSLAPTSGGKNIQYF,TGTGCCAGCAGCTTAGCTCCGACTAGCGGGGGAAAAAACATTCAGTACTTC
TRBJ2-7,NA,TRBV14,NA,CASSQDRYEQYF,TGTGCCAGCAGCCAAGATCGGTACGAGCAGTACTTC
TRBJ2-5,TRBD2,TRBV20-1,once,CSASSASGNQETQYF,TGCAGTGCTAGTTCGGCTAGCGGGAACCAAGAGACCCAGTACTTC
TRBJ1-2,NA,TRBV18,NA,CASSPTGDNYGYTF,TGTGCCAGCTCACCAACGGGGGACAACTATGGCTACACCTTC
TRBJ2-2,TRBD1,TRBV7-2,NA,CASSSDRANTGELFF,TGTGCCAGCAGCTCGGACAGGGCAAACACCGGGGAGCTGTTTTTT
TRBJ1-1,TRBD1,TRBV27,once,CASSPGGFSTEAFF,TGTGCCAGCAGCCCAGGGGGGTTCAGCACTGAAGCTTTCTTT
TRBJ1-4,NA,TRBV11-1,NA,CASSLREGQNEKLFF,TGTGCCAGCAGCCTCAGGGAGGGGCAAAATGAAAAACTGTTTTTT
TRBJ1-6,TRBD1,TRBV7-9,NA,CASSLGQGGSPLHF,TGTGCCAGCAGCTTGGGACAGGGGGGATCACCCCTCCACTTT
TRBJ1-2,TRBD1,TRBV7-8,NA,CASSTWTGDFNYGYTF,TGTGCCAGCAGCACCTGGACAGGGGATTTTAACTATGGCTACACCTTC
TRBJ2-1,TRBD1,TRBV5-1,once,CASSFRTGGYEQFF,TGCGCCAGCAGCTTCCGGACAGGGGGATATGAGCAGTTCTTC
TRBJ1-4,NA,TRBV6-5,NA,CASSSGGARVGEKLFF,TGTGCCAGCAGTTCGGGGGGGGCGCGAGTAGGTGAAAAACTGTTTTTT
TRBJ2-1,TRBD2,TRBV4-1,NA,CASSHSVAGGPYNEQFF,TGCGCCAGCAGCCATTCGGTAGCGGGGGGGCCCTACAATGAGCAGTTCTTC
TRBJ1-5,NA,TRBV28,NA,CASRQLLLSNQPQHF,TGTGCCAGCCGACAGCTTCTCCTTAGCAATCAGCCCCAGCATTTT
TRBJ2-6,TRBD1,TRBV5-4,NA,CASSPSGTGSSGANVLTF,TGTGCCAGCAGCCCATCCGGGACAGGGTCCTCTGGGGCCAACGTCCTGACTTTC
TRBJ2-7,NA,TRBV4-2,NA,CASSQVHSTNYEQYF,TGTGCCAGCAGCCAAGTTCACTCCACCAACTACGAGCAGTACTTC
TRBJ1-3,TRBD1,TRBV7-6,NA,CASSLDPGQGTGNTIYF,TGTGCCAGCAGCTTAGACCCGGGACAGGGGACTGGAAACACCATATATTTT
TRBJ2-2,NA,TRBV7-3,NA,CASSFRVNTGELFF,TGTGCCAGCAGCTTCCGGGTCAACACCGGGGAGCTGTTTTTT
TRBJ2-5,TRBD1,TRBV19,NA,CASRKTGEIQETQYF,TGTGCCAGTCGAAAGACAGGGGAGATCCAAGAGACCCAGTACTTC
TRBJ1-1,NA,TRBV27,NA,CASSLYRNTEAFF,TGTGCCAGCAGTTTATATAGGAACACTGAAGCTTTCTTT
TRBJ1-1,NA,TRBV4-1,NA,CASSHAGPGTEAFF,TGCGCCAGCAGCCATGCAGGCCCCGGAACTGAAGCTTTCTTT
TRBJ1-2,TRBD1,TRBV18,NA,CASSPGQGDGYTF,TGTGCCAGCTCACCGGGACAGGGCGATGGCTACACCTTC
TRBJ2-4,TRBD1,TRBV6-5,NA,CASSRKPGQWDIQYF,TGTGCCAGCAGCCGAAAGCCGGGACAGTGGGACATTCAGTACTTC
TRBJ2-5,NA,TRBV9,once,CASSVAGGIEETQYF,TGTGCCAGCAGCGTAGCGGGGGGCATTGAGGAGACCCAGTACTTC
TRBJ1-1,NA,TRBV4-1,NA,CASSQRQAGTEAFF,TGCGCCAGCAGCCAACGACAGGCGGGCACTGAAGCTTTCTTT
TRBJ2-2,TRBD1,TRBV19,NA,CASSPGQGASIGELFF,TGTGCCAGTAGCCCGGGACAGGGGGCAAGTATCGGGGAGCTGTTTTTT
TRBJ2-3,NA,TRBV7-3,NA,CASSLFGGPTDTQYF,TGTGCCAGCAGCTTATTTGGTGGCCCCACAGATACGCAGTATTTT
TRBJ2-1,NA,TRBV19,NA,CASSMPGDNEQFF,TGTGCCAGTAGTATGCCAGGGGACAATGAGCAGTTCTTC
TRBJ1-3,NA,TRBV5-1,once,CASSFGDTIYF,TGCGCCAGCAGCTTCGGAGACACCATATATTTT
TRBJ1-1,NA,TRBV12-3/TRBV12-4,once,CASQGQRGTEAFF,TGTGCCAGTCAAGGACAGCGAGGCACTGAAGCTTTCTTT
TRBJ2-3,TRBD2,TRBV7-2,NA,CASSLAGTSGGASPHF,TGTGCCAGCAGCTTAGCGGGGACTAGCGGGGGGGCCTCTCCCCATTTT